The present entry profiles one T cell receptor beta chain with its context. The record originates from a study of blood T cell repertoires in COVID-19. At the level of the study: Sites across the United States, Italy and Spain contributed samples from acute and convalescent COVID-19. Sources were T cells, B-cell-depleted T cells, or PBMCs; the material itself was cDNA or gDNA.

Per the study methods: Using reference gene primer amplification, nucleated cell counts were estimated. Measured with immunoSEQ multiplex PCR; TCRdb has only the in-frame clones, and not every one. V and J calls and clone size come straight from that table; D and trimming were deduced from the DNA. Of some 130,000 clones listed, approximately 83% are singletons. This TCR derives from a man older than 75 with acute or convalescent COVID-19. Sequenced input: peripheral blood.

The CDR3 is CASRGQTVYEQYF. CDR3 DNA sequence: TGCGCCAGCAGGGGACAGACAGTCTACGAGCAGTACTTC. The chain links TRBV10-2 to TRBJ2-7; TRBD1 matches 7 bases. The CDR3 is 13 residues long. Per the germline V gene, CDR1 is WSHSY and CDR2 is SAAADI. J was trimmed by 3 bases and V by 6 bases; bases with no gene match: 5.